A single sample gave rise to the 5 T cell receptor beta chains below, sequenced in a study of T cell repertoires in cytomegalovirus infection. TCRdb reanalysed the reads using MiXCR and keeps one entry per CDR3 protein. The profile covers approximately 290,000 distinct CDR3 sequences, with under 30% appearing a single time and about 15% taken by the ten largest. Sequencing was done on a sample of PBMCs. The receptors derive from a human donor in good health (CMV status not recorded). Some clones in this sample may be carry-over from other donors' samples.

This clonotype has a count of ten or more. The chain has TRBV7-2 and TRBJ2-1; 10 nucleotides match TRBD2. Trimming took 6 bases from V and 3 from J; bases not matched to a gene: 5. In germline, CDR1 is SGHTA, CDR2 FQGNSA. The CDR3 consists of 15 residues. CDR3 coding DNA: TGTGCCAGCAGTAGGACTAGCGGCAACTACAATGAGCAGTTCTTC. Translated, it gives CASSRTSGNYNEQFF. Complete variable domain (other parts from reference TRBV7-2 and TRBJ2-1): GAGVSQSPSNKVTEKGKDVELRCDPISGHTALYWYRQSLGQGLEFLIYFQGNSAPDKSGLPSDRFSAERTGGSVSTLTIQRTQQEDSAVYLCASSRTSGNYNEQFFGPGTRLTVL.

The chain is built from TRBV6-2 or TRBV6-3 and TRBJ1-1; maybe TRBD1 (5 bases). The CDR3 spans 12 residues. V was clipped by 8 bases and J by 3 bases, with 10 bases between them. CDR1 MNHEY and CDR2 SVGEGT come from the germline V gene. In DNA form, the CDR3 reads TGTGCCAGCGGGACGGGAGACACTGAAGCTTTCTTT. Protein product: CASGTGDTEAFF.

This clonotype has at least ten counts. The gene calls are TRBV7-6 and TRBJ1-1; possibly TRBD1 for D (6 bases). The CDR3 covers 16 residues. Germline lookup yields CDR1 SGHVS and CDR2 FNYEAQ. Trimming removed 0 bases at V and 1 base at J, with 12 bases between. The CDR3: CASSLAARTANTEAFF. The CDR3 DNA is TGTGCCAGCAGCTTAGCCGCCCGGACAGCGAACACTGAAGCTTTCTTT.

The gene calls are TRBV10-3 and TRBJ2-2; a weak D match, TRBD2 (5 bases). Trimming took 6 bases from V and 8 from J, leaving 13 bases between them. The CDR3 length is 13 residues. Germline assignment: CDR1 ENHRY and CDR2 SYGVKD. The CDR3 coding sequence is TGTGCCATCAGCGGGGTTAGCGCGGGGGAGCTGTTTTTT. The encoded protein is CAISGVSAGELFF.

This chain joins TRBV28 and TRBJ1-1, with a possible D match to TRBD1 (5 bases). This CDR3 region has 14 residues. V dropped 2 bases and J dropped 4 bases, with 11 bases sitting between them. Germline CDR1 is MDHEN and CDR2 is SYDVKM. CDR3 bases: TGTGCCAGCAGTTTACTCAGGGTAGGCACTGAAGCTTTCTTT. Translated, it gives CASSLLRVGTEAFF.